This T cell receptor (beta chain) was observed in a study of blood T cell repertoires in COVID-19. Study in general: The United States, Italy and Spain were the sources of the acute and convalescent COVID-19 samples. The analysed material was cDNA or gDNA that came from T cells, B-cell-depleted T cells, or PBMCs.

As handled by the study authors: It was from reference gene primer amplification that nucleated cell counts were estimated. Sequencing used immunoSEQ multiplex PCR; TCRdb keeps in-frame clones, though not all of them. V, J and clone size reflect that table, while D and trimming were determined from the DNA. The sample has approximately 240,000 clones, about 90% seen once. This clone was seen a few times. V was clipped by 3 bases and J by 2 bases; unmatched bases: 5. The germline V gene encodes CDR1 LNHDA and CDR2 SQIVND (reference sequence). The CDR3 runs 16 residues. This sequence was found in a woman aged 18-30 years who had recovered from COVID-19. J is TRBJ1-3 and V is TRBV19; 9 bases fit TRBD1. Sample: peripheral blood. The CDR3 protein is CASSMNRGQAGNTIYF. The CDR3 DNA reads as TGTGCCAGTAGTATGAACAGGGGGCAAGCTGGAAACACCATATATTTT. Based on the CDR3 plus reference TRBV19 and TRBJ1-3, the full variable domain is DGGITQSPKYLFRKEGQNVTLSCEQNLNHDAMYWYRQDPGQGLRLIYYSQIVNDFQKGDIAEGYSVSREKKESFPLTVTSAQKNPTAFYLCASSMNRGQAGNTIYFGEGSWLTVV.